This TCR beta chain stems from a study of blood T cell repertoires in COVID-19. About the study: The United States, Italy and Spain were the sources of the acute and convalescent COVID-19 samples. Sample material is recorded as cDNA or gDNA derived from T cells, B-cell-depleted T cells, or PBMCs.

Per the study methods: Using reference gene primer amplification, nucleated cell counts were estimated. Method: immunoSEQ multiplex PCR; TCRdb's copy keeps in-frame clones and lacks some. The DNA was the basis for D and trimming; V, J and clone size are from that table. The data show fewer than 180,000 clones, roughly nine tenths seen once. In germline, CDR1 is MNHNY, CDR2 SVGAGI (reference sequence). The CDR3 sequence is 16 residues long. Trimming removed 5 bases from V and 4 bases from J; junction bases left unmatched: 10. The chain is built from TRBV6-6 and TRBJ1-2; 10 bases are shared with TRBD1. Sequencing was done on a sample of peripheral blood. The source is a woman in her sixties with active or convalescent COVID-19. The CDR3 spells CASSTGTGVLFYGYTF. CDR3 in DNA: TGTGCCAGCAGTACCGGGACAGGGGTCCTCTTCTATGGCTACACCTTC.